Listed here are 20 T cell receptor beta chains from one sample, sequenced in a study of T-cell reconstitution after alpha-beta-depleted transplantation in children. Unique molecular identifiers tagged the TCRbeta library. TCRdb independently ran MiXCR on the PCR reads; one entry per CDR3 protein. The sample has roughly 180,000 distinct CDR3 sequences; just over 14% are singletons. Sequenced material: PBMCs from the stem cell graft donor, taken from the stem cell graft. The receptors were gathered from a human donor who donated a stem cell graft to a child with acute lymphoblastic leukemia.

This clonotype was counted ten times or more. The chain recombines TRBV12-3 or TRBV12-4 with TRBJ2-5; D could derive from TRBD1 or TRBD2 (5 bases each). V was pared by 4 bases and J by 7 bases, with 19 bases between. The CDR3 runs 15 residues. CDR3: CASSSPGTLGGTQYF. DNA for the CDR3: TGTGCCAGCAGTTCCCCCGGGACCCTCGGTGGGACCCAGTACTTC.

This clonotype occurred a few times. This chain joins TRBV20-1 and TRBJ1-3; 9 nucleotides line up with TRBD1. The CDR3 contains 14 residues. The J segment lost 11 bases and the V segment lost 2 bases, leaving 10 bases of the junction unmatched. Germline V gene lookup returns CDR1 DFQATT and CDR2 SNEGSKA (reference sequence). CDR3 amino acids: CSARQDRGVRAIYF. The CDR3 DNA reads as TGCAGTGCTAGACAAGACAGGGGGGTTCGCGCCATATATTTT.

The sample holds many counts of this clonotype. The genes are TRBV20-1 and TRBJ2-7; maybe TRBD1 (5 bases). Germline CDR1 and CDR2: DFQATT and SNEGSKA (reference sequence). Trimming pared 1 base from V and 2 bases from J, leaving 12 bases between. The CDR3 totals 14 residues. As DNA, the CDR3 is TGCAGTGCTAGAGGCCAGGGATATACCTACGAGCAGTACTTC. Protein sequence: CSARGQGYTYEQYF.

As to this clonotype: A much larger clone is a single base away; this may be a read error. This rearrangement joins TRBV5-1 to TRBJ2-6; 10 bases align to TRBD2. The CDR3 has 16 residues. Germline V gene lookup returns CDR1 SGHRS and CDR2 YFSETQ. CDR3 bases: TGCGCCAGCGAAAGCGGGAGGGCCTTTGGGTCCAACGTCCTGACTTTC. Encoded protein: CASESGRAFGSNVLTF.

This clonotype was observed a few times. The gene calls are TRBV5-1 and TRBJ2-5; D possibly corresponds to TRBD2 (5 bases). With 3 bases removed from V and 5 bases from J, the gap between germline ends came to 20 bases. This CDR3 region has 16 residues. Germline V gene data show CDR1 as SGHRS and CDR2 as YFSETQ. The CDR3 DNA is TGCGCCAGCAGCTGGCGCACGGGGATCGAAGGGGAGACCCAGTACTTC. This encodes CASSWRTGIEGETQYF.

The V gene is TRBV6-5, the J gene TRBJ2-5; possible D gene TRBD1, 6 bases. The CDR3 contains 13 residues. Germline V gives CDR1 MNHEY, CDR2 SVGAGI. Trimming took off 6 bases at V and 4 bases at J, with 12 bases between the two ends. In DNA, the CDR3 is TGTGCCAGCAGGAGGGGGTGGGGAGAGACCCAGTACTTC. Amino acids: CASRRGWGETQYF.

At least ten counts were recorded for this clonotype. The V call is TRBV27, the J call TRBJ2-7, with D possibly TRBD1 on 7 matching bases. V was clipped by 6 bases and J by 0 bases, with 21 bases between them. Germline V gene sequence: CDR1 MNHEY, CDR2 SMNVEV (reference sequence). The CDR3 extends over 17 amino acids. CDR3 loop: CASSSGQVVTSSYEQYF. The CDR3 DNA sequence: TGTGCCAGCAGCTCAGGACAGGTGGTGACTAGCTCCTACGAGCAGTACTTC.

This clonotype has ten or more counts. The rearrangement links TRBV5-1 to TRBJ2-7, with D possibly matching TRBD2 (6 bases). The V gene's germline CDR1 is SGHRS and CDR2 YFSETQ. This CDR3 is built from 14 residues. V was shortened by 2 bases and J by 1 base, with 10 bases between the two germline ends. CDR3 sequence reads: CASSFGGDSYEQYF. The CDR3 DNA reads TGCGCCAGCAGCTTCGGCGGGGATTCCTACGAGCAGTACTTC.

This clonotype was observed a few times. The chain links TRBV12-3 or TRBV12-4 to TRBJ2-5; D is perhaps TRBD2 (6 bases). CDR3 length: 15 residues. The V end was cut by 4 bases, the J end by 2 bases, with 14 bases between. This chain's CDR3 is CASSSRERGQETQYF. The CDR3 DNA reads TGTGCCAGCAGTTCGCGGGAACGAGGGCAAGAGACCCAGTACTTC.

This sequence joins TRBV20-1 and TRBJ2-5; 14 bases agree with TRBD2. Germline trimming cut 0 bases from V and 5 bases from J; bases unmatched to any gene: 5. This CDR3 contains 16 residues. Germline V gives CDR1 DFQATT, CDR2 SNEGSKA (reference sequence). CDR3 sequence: CSARDSGLAGDETQYF. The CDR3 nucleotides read TGCAGTGCTAGAGACTCGGGACTAGCGGGAGATGAGACCCAGTACTTC.

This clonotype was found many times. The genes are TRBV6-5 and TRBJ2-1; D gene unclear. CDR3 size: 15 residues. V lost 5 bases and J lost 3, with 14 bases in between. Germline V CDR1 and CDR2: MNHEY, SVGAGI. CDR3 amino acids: CASSLGATDYNEQFF. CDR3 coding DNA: TGTGCCAGCAGTCTCGGAGCGACTGACTACAATGAGCAGTTCTTC.

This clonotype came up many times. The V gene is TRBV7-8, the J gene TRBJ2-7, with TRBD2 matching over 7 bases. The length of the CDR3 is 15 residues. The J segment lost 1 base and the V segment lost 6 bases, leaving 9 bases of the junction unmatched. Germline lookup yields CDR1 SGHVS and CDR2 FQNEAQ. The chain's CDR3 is CASSLAGRTSYEQYF. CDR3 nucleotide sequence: TGTGCCAGCAGTCTTGCCGGGAGGACGTCCTACGAGCAGTACTTC.

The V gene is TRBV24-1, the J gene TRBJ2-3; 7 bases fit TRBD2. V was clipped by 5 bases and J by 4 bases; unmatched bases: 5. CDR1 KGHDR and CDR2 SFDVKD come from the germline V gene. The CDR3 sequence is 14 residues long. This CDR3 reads CATSAAGVPDTQYF. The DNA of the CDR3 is TGTGCCACCAGTGCGGCGGGAGTCCCAGATACGCAGTATTTT.

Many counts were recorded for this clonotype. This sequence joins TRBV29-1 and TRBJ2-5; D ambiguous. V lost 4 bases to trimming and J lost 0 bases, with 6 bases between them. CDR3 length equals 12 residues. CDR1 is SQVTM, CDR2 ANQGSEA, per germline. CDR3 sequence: CSVGGYQETQYF. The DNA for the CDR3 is TGCAGCGTTGGGGGTTACCAAGAGACCCAGTACTTC. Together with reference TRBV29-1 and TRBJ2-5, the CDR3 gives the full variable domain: SAVISQKPSRDICQRGTSLTIQCQVDSQVTMMFWYRQQPGQSLTLIATANQGSEATYESGFVIDKFPISRPNLTFSTLTVSNMSPEDSSIYLCSVGGYQETQYFGPGTRLLVL.

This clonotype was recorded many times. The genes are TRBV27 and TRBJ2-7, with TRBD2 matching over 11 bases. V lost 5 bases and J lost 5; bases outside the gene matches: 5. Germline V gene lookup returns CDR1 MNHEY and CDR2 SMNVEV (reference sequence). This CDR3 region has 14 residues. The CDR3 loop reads CASSVPGLADEQYF. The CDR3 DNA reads TGTGCCAGCAGTGTACCGGGACTAGCGGACGAGCAGTACTTC.

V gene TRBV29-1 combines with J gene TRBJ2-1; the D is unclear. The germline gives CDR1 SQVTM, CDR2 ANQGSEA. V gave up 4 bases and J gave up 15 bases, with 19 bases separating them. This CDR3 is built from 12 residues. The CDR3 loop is CSVAHPGAPPFF. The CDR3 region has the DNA TGCAGCGTTGCGCACCCGGGCGCTCCTCCGTTCTTC.

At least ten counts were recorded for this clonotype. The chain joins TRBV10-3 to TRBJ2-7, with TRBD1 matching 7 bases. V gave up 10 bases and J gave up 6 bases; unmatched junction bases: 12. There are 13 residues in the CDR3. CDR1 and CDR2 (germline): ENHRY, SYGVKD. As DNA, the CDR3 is TGTGCCACCCAAGAAGACAGGGTAACCGAGCAGTACTTC. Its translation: CATQEDRVTEQYF.

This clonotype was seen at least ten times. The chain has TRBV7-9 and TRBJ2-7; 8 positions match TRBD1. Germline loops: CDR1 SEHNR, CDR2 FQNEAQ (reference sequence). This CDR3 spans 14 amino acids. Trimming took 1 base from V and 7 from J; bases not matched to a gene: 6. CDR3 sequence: CASSLETGEDEQYF. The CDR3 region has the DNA TGTGCCAGCAGCTTAGAGACAGGGGAAGATGAGCAGTACTTC.

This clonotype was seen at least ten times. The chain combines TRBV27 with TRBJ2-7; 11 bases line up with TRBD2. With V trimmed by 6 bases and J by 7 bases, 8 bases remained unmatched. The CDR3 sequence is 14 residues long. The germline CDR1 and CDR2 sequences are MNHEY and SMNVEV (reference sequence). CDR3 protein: CASRKGTSGGEQYF. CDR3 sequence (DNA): TGTGCCAGCAGGAAAGGGACTAGCGGAGGAGAGCAGTACTTC.

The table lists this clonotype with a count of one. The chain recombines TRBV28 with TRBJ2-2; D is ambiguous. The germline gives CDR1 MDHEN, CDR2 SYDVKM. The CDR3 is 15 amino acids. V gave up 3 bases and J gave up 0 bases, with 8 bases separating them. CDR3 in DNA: TGTGCCAGCAGTTTCGCGGCGCCGAACACCGGGGAGCTGTTTTTT. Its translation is CASSFAAPNTGELFF.